Listed below are T cell receptor beta chains from one sample, sequenced in a study of cytomegalovirus exposure and HLA in healthy donors. Method: immunoSEQ multiplex PCR; TCRdb's copy keeps in-frame clones and lacks some. The data hold more than 200,000 clones, with approximately 70% observed a single time. The specimen sequenced was PBMCs. These receptors were taken from a man in his forties in good health and CMV-seropositive. The CDR3 runs from the conserved cysteine through the conserved F or W. D genes are given only for firm matches. Clone size is not always given. Where it is, it says once, few, many or a class for expanded clones.

>TRBD1|NA|TRBJ1-1|TRBV28
TGTGCCAGCAGCGGGGACAGCCGGATGAACACTGAAGCTTTCTTT
CASSGDSRMNTEAFF
>NA|NA|TRBJ2-3|TRBV7-9
TGTGCCAGCAGCTTAGACACCTCTAGCACAGATACGCAGTATTTT
CASSLDTSSTDTQYF
>NA|NA|TRBJ1-4|TRBV10-3
TGTGCCATCAGCCGGTCCAGGGGAGATGAAAAACTGTTTTTT
CAISRSRGDEKLFF
>NA|NA|TRBJ2-7|TRBV11-2
TGTGCCAGCAGCTCGCGGGCCCAAGGATCAAGGGAGCAGTACTTC
CASSSRAQGSREQYF
>NA|NA|TRBJ1-2|TRBV9
TGTGCCAGCAGCGTAGAAACAGGCACTAACTATGGCTACACCTTC
CASSVETGTNYGYTF
>NA|NA|TRBJ2-5|TRBV4-1
TGCGCCAGCAGCCAGTTCTGGGGGGGGGCGAGGAAGACCCAGTACTTC
CASSQFWGGARKTQYF
>TRBD1|few|TRBJ1-1|TRBV20-1
TGTACGACAGGGGCGGACACTGAAGCTTTCTTT
CTTGADTEAFF
>NA|NA|TRBJ2-1|TRBV7-2
TGTGCCAGCATGCCTTCCCCCGCCCAGTTCTACAATGAGCAGTTCTTC
CASMPSPAQFYNEQFF
>NA|NA|TRBJ1-2|TRBV28
TGTGCCAGCAGTTTTGTGAACCCCAGGGCCTATGGCTACACCTTC
CASSFVNPRAYGYTF
>NA|NA|TRBJ2-3|TRBV7-9
TGTGCCAGCAGCTTAGGGACTGACCATCCAGATACGCAGTATTTT
CASSLGTDHPDTQYF
>TRBD1|NA|TRBJ1-1|TRBV19
TGTGCCAGTAGTACGCGGGACAGGGGGCGGGAAGCTTTCTTT
CASSTRDRGREAFF
>NA|NA|TRBJ2-7|TRBV5-6
TGTGCCAGCAGCTTACAGGGCTACGAGCAGTACTTC
CASSLQGYEQYF
>NA|NA|TRBJ1-5|TRBV15
TGTGCCACCAGCAGAGATTCAGGTAATAGCAATCAGCCCCAGCATTTT
CATSRDSGNSNQPQHF
>NA|NA|TRBJ2-2|TRBV4-3
TGCGCCAGCAGCCAAGGTGCAATCTCGGGAACCGGGGAGCTGTTTTTT
CASSQGAISGTGELFF
>TRBD2|once|TRBJ2-3|TRBV7-9
TGTGCCAGCACCACAACGGCGGGGGGGTCGGCAGATACGCAGTATTTT
CASTTTAGGSADTQYF
>TRBD1|NA|TRBJ1-1|TRBV7-2
TGTGCCAGCAGCTCACGGGACAGAAGTCACCCTGAAGCTTTCTTT
CASSSRDRSHPEAFF
>NA|NA|TRBJ2-7|TRBV18
TGTGCCAGCTCACCTACAAGGGAGTTGAGCTCCTACGAGCAGTACTTC
CASSPTRELSSYEQYF
>TRBD1|once|TRBJ2-1|TRBV11-3
TGTGCCAGCAGCTTAGATGGGCAGGGGGCCCACAATGAGCAGTTCTTC
CASSLDGQGAHNEQFF
>TRBD2|once|TRBJ2-3|TRBV2
TGTGCCAGCAGTGACAGCGGGGGCACAGATACGCAGTATTTT
CASSDSGGTDTQYF
>NA|NA|TRBJ1-4|TRBV14
TGTGCCAGCAGCCAAGAGAAAGGGTGGGGCAATGAAAAACTGTTTTTT
CASSQEKGWGNEKLFF
>NA|NA|TRBJ2-3|TRBV7-2
TGTGCCAGCAGCCACCCGGCGGGTACGCAGTATTTT
CASSHPAGTQYF
>NA|NA|TRBJ1-3|TRBV6-1
TGTGCCAGCAGTCCCATTGCTGGAAACACCATATATTTT
CASSPIAGNTIYF
>NA|NA|TRBJ1-1|TRBV28
TGTGCCAGCAGTTTGGGGCGGCGGAACACTGAAGCTTTCTTT
CASSLGRRNTEAFF
>TRBD2|NA|TRBJ2-1|TRBV7-2
TGTGCCAGCAGCTTCAGCCTTACTAGCGGGGGCCAGTTCTTC
CASSFSLTSGGQFF